Included here is one T cell receptor beta chain sequence, with context. Trimming stripped 1 base from V and 0 bases from J, with 10 bases between. CDR1 is MNHEY and CDR2 is SMNVEV in the germline V gene (reference sequence). The CDR3 is made up of 16 amino acids. The source of the sample is a study of cytomegalovirus exposure and HLA in healthy donors. Whole-study context: Out of roughly 200 million T cells, an earlier analysis found roughly 100 million unique TCR beta sequences in total.

The PCR used 60 Vbeta and 13 Jbeta primers. The table came from immunoSEQ multiplex PCR; TCRdb's copy has only in-frame clones and leaves some out. The table lists some 120,000 clones, around 75% of them singletons. The sample was PBMCs. The sequence was obtained from a woman aged 25 to 39 in good health and CMV-seronegative. The chain couples TRBV27 to TRBJ2-1; tentative D call: TRBD2 (7 bases). The CDR3 region is CASSLWGGASYNEQFF. The CDR3 DNA reads TGTGCCAGCAGTTTATGGGGGGGGGCCTCCTACAATGAGCAGTTCTTC.